Below are 20 T cell receptor beta chains sequenced from a single sample in a study of T cells in narcolepsy. Using immunoSEQ multiplex PCR, the repertoire was profiled, and TCRdb retains in-frame clones only, with some absent. The sample shows roughly 3,100 clones, around two thirds of them seen only once. Sequencing was performed on CD45RA- memory CD8+ T cells from PBMCs. Receptors were obtained from a human donor with narcolepsy.

The genes are TRBV2 and TRBJ1-2, with a possible D match to TRBD1 (5 bases). The CDR3 has 16 amino acids. Germline CDR1 is SNHLY and CDR2 is FYNNEI. Trimming removed 2 bases from V and 3 bases from J, with 16 bases in between. CDR3 nucleotides: TGTGCCAGCAGTGAATCTGGTAGGGGCGCGGACTATGGCTACACCTTC. It codes for CASSESGRGADYGYTF.

The V and J genes are TRBV14 and TRBJ1-2; no reliable D call. The CDR3 loop spans 14 amino acids. The V end was cut by 0 bases, the J end by 4 bases, with 9 bases between. Germline CDR1 reads SGHDN; CDR2 reads FVKESK. The CDR3 here is CASSQEAGGYGYTF. For the CDR3, the DNA is TGTGCCAGCAGCCAAGAGGCAGGTGGCTATGGCTACACCTTC.

This chain joins TRBV5-1 and TRBJ2-5; D might be TRBD1 or TRBD2, each matching 6 bases. Per germline, CDR1 SGHRS and CDR2 YFSETQ. The CDR3 has 15 amino acids. Trimming left V 5 bases short and J 5 bases short, with 19 bases between. The CDR3 sequence is CASRPPGGGGETQYF. DNA of the CDR3: TGCGCCAGCAGGCCGCCCGGGGGCGGCGGGGAGACCCAGTACTTC.

To note about this clone: A read error may explain this, as a much larger clone is one base away. This rearrangement joins TRBV29-1 to TRBJ1-2, with D maybe TRBD1 (6 bases). Germline V CDR1 and CDR2: SQVTM, ANQGSEA. This CDR3 contains 13 residues. The CDR3 reads CSALAGTTDGCTF. For the CDR3, the DNA is TGCAGCGCCCTAGCCGGGACAACCGATGGCTGCACCTTC.

This clone showed up just a few times. A far larger clone is only one base removed, so a read error is likely. Additional DNA sequences in this sample encode the identical CDR3. The chain couples TRBV5-3 to TRBJ1-2; D might be TRBD1 (5 bases). TRBV5-3 is identified as an open reading frame with a role that is uncertain. CDR3 size: 15 residues. Trimming took off 8 bases at V and 7 bases at J, with 24 bases between the two ends. The CDR3 is CASSQEQGSVLGYTF. CDR3 sequence (DNA): TGTGCCAGCAGCCAAGAGCAGGGTTCCGTCCTTGGCTACACCTTC.

The rearrangement joins TRBV13 to TRBJ2-1; a possible D gene is TRBD2 (6 bases). Trimming took 5 bases from V and 3 from J, leaving 14 bases between them. Germline CDR1 reads PRHDT; CDR2 reads FYEKMQ (reference sequence). The CDR3 has 15 residues. This CDR3 reads CASSPETRSYNEQFF. The CDR3 DNA reads TGTGCCAGCAGCCCCGAGACTAGGAGCTACAATGAGCAGTTCTTC.

V and J are TRBV13 and TRBJ1-3; D uncertain. In germline, CDR1 is PRHDT, CDR2 FYEKMQ (reference sequence). V lost 0 bases and J lost 9, with 9 bases in between. The CDR3 spans 13 residues. In DNA form, the CDR3 reads TGTGCCAGCAGCTTAGGCCTCGATCGCACCATATATTTT. As protein: CASSLGLDRTIYF. The full variable domain, rest sourced from reference TRBV13 and TRBJ1-3, is AAGVIQSPRHLIKEKRETATLKCYPIPRHDTVYWYQQGPGQDPQFLISFYEKMQSDKGSIPDRFSAQQFSDYHSELNMSSLELGDSALYFCASSLGLDRTIYFGEGSWLTVV.

This sequence joins TRBV4-1 and TRBJ1-2; D ambiguous. CDR1 and CDR2 from the germline V gene are MGHRA and YSYEKL. This CDR3 comprises 13 residues. Trimming cost V 2 bases and J 4 bases, with 8 bases left between them. The CDR3 DNA is TGCGCCAGCAGCCAAAGCATCACCTATGGCTACACCTTC. This encodes CASSQSITYGYTF.

This clone ranks as medium-sized. The CDR3 DNA sequence: TGTGCCAGCAGCGTAGAGGGTAGCGGGACCCAAGAGACCCAGTACTTC. Translating gives CASSVEGSGTQETQYF. V gene TRBV9 combines with J gene TRBJ2-5; TRBD2 agrees at 8 bases. Losses at the gene ends were 0 bases for V and 1 base for J; bases not matched to a gene: 5. Per germline, CDR1 SGDLS and CDR2 YYNGEE. This CDR3 comprises 16 residues.

The sample holds one count of this clone. This chain joins TRBV7-9 and TRBJ2-7; 11 bases align to TRBD2. The V and J ends lost 4 bases and 2 bases, in that order; junction bases with no gene match: 7. Germline CDR1 reads SEHNR; CDR2 reads FQNEAQ (reference sequence). CDR3 size: 16 residues. The CDR3: CASSSTLAGDPYEQYF. The CDR3, as DNA: TGTGCCAGCAGCTCAACACTAGCGGGGGACCCCTACGAGCAGTACTTC. Filled out from reference TRBV7-9 and TRBJ2-7, the complete variable domain reads DTGVSQNPRHKITKRGQNVTFRCDPISEHNRLYWYRQTLGQGPEFLTYFQNEAQLEKSRLLSDRFSAERPKGSFSTLEIQRTEQGDSAMYLCASSSTLAGDPYEQYFGPGTRLTVT.

This chain uses TRBV2 with TRBJ2-7, with 7 bases fitting TRBD1. The ends lost 5 bases at V and 3 bases at J; junction bases unmatched: 4. The CDR3 has 13 residues. Germline CDR1 SNHLY, CDR2 FYNNEI. CDR3 in amino acids: CASSLGQLYEQYF. CDR3 nucleotides: TGTGCCAGCAGTTTGGGACAGCTCTACGAGCAGTACTTC.

This clone has more than one count but fewer than ten. V is TRBV5-6 and J is TRBJ2-5; 9 bases map to TRBD1. CDR3 length equals 16 residues. The germline V gene encodes CDR1 SGHDT and CDR2 YYEEEE. The trim removed 0 bases at V and 1 base at J, leaving 4 bases unmatched. This CDR3 is CASSLGTGVAQETQYF. CDR3 DNA: TGTGCCAGCAGCTTGGGGACAGGGGTGGCCCAAGAGACCCAGTACTTC.

About this clone itself: It differs at one base from a far larger clone, so likely a read error. V usage is TRBV4-3 and J usage is TRBJ1-1; weak D call: TRBD1 (6 bases). The CDR3 spans 13 residues. Germline loops: CDR1 LGHNA, CDR2 YSLEER. Trimming stripped 5 bases from V and 8 bases from J, with 15 bases between. CDR3 bases: TGCGCCAGCAGCTTAGGGGGGGCCGACGAAGCTTTCTTT. Residues: CASSLGGADEAFF.

This chain links TRBV7-8 with TRBJ1-5, with D possibly TRBD1 on 5 matching bases. V was cut by 2 bases and J by 1 base, with 9 bases left in between. This CDR3 is 15 amino acids long. CDR1 is SGHVS and CDR2 is FQNEAQ in the germline V gene. This chain's CDR3 is CASSLTGGSNQPQHF. CDR3 sequence (DNA): TGTGCCAGCAGCTTAACAGGAGGGAGCAATCAGCCCCAGCATTTT.

V and J are TRBV5-5 and TRBJ2-1; tentatively, D is TRBD1 (5 bases). Germline V gives CDR1 SGHKS, CDR2 YYEKEE (reference sequence). V gave up 4 bases and J gave up 1 base, with 15 bases separating them. This CDR3 has 16 amino acids. The CDR3 DNA reads TGTGCCAGCAGCCGTGACAGAGAGAGTTCCTACAATGAGCAGTTCTTC. Its translation is CASSRDRESSYNEQFF.

This sequence joins TRBV7-6 and TRBJ2-1; 13 bases are shared with TRBD2. Germline V CDR1 and CDR2: SGHVS, FNYEAQ. Losses at the gene ends were 0 bases for V and 4 bases for J; bases not matched to a gene: 9. The CDR3 has 19 residues. The CDR3 DNA reads TGTGCCAGCAGCTTAGCAAGTTTCCGGACTAGCGGGGGTTACAATGAGCAGTTCTTC. Protein: CASSLASFRTSGGYNEQFF.

This rearrangement joins TRBV29-1 to TRBJ2-1; TRBD2 matches at 7 bases. This CDR3 is built from 13 residues. Germline V gives CDR1 SQVTM, CDR2 ANQGSEA. The V and J ends lost 2 bases and 6 bases, in that order; junction bases with no gene match: 4. CDR3 region: CSVELVAGNEQFF. The CDR3 DNA reads TGCAGCGTTGAACTGGTAGCGGGCAATGAGCAGTTCTTC.

This clone appeared a single time. This may be a read error: a much more frequent sequence differs by one nucleotide. The rearrangement joins TRBV29-1 to TRBJ1-2; the match to TRBD1 covers 9 bases. The V gene's germline CDR1 is SQVTM and CDR2 ANQGSEA. The length of the CDR3 is 15 residues. The CDR3 bases are TGCAGCGTTGAGACTACAGGGGGCGCGGACTATGGCGACACCTTC. As protein: CSVETTGGADYGDTF.

The chain is built from TRBV27 and TRBJ2-7, with 9 nucleotides matching TRBD1. Germline assignment: CDR1 MNHEY and CDR2 SMNVEV (reference sequence). The CDR3 covers 14 residues. Trimming took 3 bases from V and 4 from J; bases not matched to a gene: 4. CDR3 DNA: TGTGCCAGCAGTTTTTCAGGACAGGGGTACGAGCAGTACTTC. Translation gives CASSFSGQGYEQYF.

This clone was picked up a small number of times. The junction does not match germline at one end; this may be a read error. The identical CDR3 is also encoded by other nucleotide sequences in the sample. V is TRBV7-2 and J is TRBJ1-2; tentatively, D is TRBD1 (5 bases). This CDR3 has 15 residues. Germline lookup yields CDR1 SGHTA and CDR2 FQGNSA. The CDR3 reads CASSQEQGSVLGYTF. For the CDR3, the DNA is TGCGCCAGCAGCCAAGAGCAGGGTTCCGTCCTTGGCTACACCTTC. The variable domain in full, with the rest retrieved from reference TRBV7-2 and TRBJ1-2, is GAGVSQSPSNKVTEKGKDVELRCDPISGHTALYWYRQSLGQGLEFLIYFQGNSAPDKSGLPSDRFSAERTGGSVSTLTIQRTQQEDSAVYLCASSQEQGSVLGYTFGSGTRLTVV.